The T cell receptor beta chain under discussion was sequenced for a study of human T cells and chemical hapten exposure. Ten or more counts support this clonotype. Sample time point: patch test 1, 2 weeks after DPC sensitization. This sample's treatment: therapeutic diphenylcyclopropenone sensitization with weekly scalp DPC. TCRdb re-analysed the RACE reads in MiXCR, keeping a single row per CDR3 protein. This table holds about 71,000 distinct CDR3 sequences, 9.8% found once. Trimming cost V 7 bases and J 7 bases; bases outside gene matches: 12. This CDR3 spans 14 amino acids. CDR1 is SGHRS, CDR2 YFSETQ, per germline.

This receptor was obtained from a woman aged 40-49 years with alopecia areata. Some clones in this sample may be carry-over from other donors' samples. The material was whole blood, obtained in connection with sensitization to the hapten diphenylcyclopropenone (DPC). The J gene is TRBJ1-2, the V gene TRBV5-1, with 8 bases identical to TRBD1. The DNA for the CDR3 is TGCGCCAGCGCCGCTCAGGACAGGGCAGCTGGCTACACCTTC. Its translation is CASAAQDRAAGYTF.